This TCR beta chain appears in the sequencing data of a study of blood T cell repertoires in COVID-19. Study-wide background: T cells, B-cell-depleted T cells, or PBMCs provided the cDNA or gDNA that served as material.

This clone was observed a single time. The CDR3 spans 16 residues. Per the germline V gene, CDR1 is MGHDK and CDR2 is SYGVNS. Trimming left V 2 bases short and J 7 bases short, with 17 bases between. Sequencing was performed with immunoSEQ multiplex PCR; in TCRdb, only in-frame clones are kept and a portion is missing. The sample lists 170,000 or so clones, around 80% occurring once. This receptor was taken from an older woman with acute or convalescent COVID-19. The rearrangement uses TRBV25-1 and TRBJ2-2; D might be TRBD2 (6 bases). The sample consisted of peripheral blood. The DNA for the CDR3 is TGTGCCAGCAGTGAACTAGCTGGGGGACTTTTCGGGGAGCTGTTTTTT. This gives the protein CASSELAGGLFGELFF. Filled out from reference TRBV25-1 and TRBJ2-2, the complete variable domain reads EADIYQTPRYLVIGTGKKITLECSQTMGHDKMYWYQQDPGMELHLIHYSYGVNSTEKGDLSSESTVSRIRTEHFPLTLESARPSHTSQYLCASSELAGGLFGELFFGEGSRLTVL.